A selection of T cell receptor beta chains follows, all from one sample in a study of T-cell reconstitution after alpha-beta-depleted transplantation in children. Each CDR3 protein is one row after TCRdb ran MiXCR on the PCR reads. The sample yields 40,000 to 60,000 distinct CDR3 sequences, around 8.8% seen once. The material sequenced was PBMCs, mostly from graft donor cells, taken 60 days after TCRalphabeta/CD19-depleted stem cell transplant. These receptors were obtained from a male patient aged 2 to 10 who had a stem cell transplant for chronic granulomatous disease, so the T cells may come from the graft donor. Each CDR3 is given with its conserved first and last residue. Each record gives: D gene, CDR3 length, clone size, J gene, V gene, CDR3 DNA, CDR3 protein. The D gene is left open where the match is weak. For some rows the clone size is stated as once, few or many, or as a class when expanded; others skip it.

>TRBD1|17|.|TRBJ2-7|TRBV13
TGTGCCAGCAGCTTCCGGGACAGGTATTCAGGTACCTACGAGCAGTACTTC
CASSFRDRYSGTYEQYF
>TRBD2|14|many|TRBJ2-3|TRBV20-1
TGCAGTGGTACGGGACTAGCCCTCACAGATACGCAGTATTTT
CSGTGLALTDTQYF
>TRBD1|15|many|TRBJ1-6|TRBV5-1
TGCGCCAGCAGCTCCTCAGGGGGGCAGAATTCACCCCTCCACTTT
CASSSSGGQNSPLHF
>.|14|many|TRBJ2-3|TRBV7-2
TGTGCCAGCAGCTTAGGTTCGGGCACAGATACGCAGTATTTT
CASSLGSGTDTQYF
>TRBD1|12|few|TRBJ2-7|TRBV12-3/TRBV12-4
TGTGCCAGCAGCTTACAGGGGTACGAGCAGTACTTC
CASSLQGYEQYF
>TRBD1|14|.|TRBJ2-7|TRBV3-1
TGTGCCAGCAGCTGGAGCCAGGGGGTCTACGAGCAGTACTTC
CASSWSQGVYEQYF
>.|11|large|TRBJ2-1|TRBV7-2
TGTGCCAGCAGCTTAACCCCTAGGATGTTCTTC
CASSLTPRMFF
>.|13|.|TRBJ1-2|TRBV6-5
TGTGCCAGCAGCACCCGCCAGGGGAGGGGCTACACCTTC
CASSTRQGRGYTF
>.|16|many|TRBJ2-5|TRBV2
TGTGCCAGCAGTGAAGCAGGGGGGAGGGCCCAAGAGACCCAGTACTTC
CASSEAGGRAQETQYF
>.|16|many|TRBJ2-2|TRBV12-3/TRBV12-4
TGTGCCAGCAGTCCAGGGGTGCTCGGGAACACCGGGGAGCTGTTTTTT
CASSPGVLGNTGELFF
>TRBD1|16|.|TRBJ1-5|TRBV5-3
TGTGCCAGAAGCTGGGACAGGCGGATTAGCAATCAGCCCCAGCATTTT
CARSWDRRISNQPQHF
>.|15|many|TRBJ1-5|TRBV7-2
TGTGCCAGCAGCGGAGCAGCAAATAGCAATCAGCCCCAGCATTTT
CASSGAANSNQPQHF
>TRBD2|15|many|TRBJ2-1|TRBV4-1
TGCGCCAGCAGCCACGGGAGGAGCTCCTACAATGAGCAGTTCTTC
CASSHGRSSYNEQFF
>.|14|medium-sized|TRBJ2-1|TRBV28
TGTGCCAGCAGTCTCCGGGACAAATACAATGAGCAGTTCTTC
CASSLRDKYNEQFF
>TRBD2|15|few|TRBJ2-1|TRBV3-1
TGTGCCAGCTGGGCAGGGACTAGCGGGAAAAATGAGCAGTTCTTC
CASWAGTSGKNEQFF
>TRBD1|18|many|TRBJ1-2|TRBV5-1
TGCGCCAGCAGCTGGATCACAGGGGGCCTGAGACATAACTATGGCTACACCTTC
CASSWITGGLRHNYGYTF
>.|14|many|TRBJ2-1|TRBV25-1
TGTGCCAGCAGTGACGTCAGGGAGAGCAATGAGCAGTTCTTC
CASSDVRESNEQFF
>TRBD2|18|many|TRBJ2-1|TRBV7-2
TGTGCCAGCAGCTTGCGGATTAGCGGGATAGGGTCCTACAATGAGCAGTTCTTC
CASSLRISGIGSYNEQFF
>.|16|.|TRBJ1-3|TRBV12-3/TRBV12-4
TGTGCCAGCAGTTTAGAGGCAGGGATCCAGCGAAACACCATATATTTT
CASSLEAGIQRNTIYF
>.|14|many|TRBJ1-2|TRBV7-2
TGTGCCAGCAGCTCTGACATCGTACTCTATGGCTACACCTTC
CASSSDIVLYGYTF
>.|14|.|TRBJ2-3|TRBV6-1
TGTGCCAGCAGTGAAGTGGTAGGCACAGATACGCAGTATTTT
CASSEVVGTDTQYF
>.|11|many|TRBJ2-1|TRBV20-1
TGCAGTGCTAGTGTTTCGGGTGAGCAGTTCTTC
CSASVSGEQFF
>TRBD1|13|few|TRBJ2-7|TRBV20-1
TGCAGTGCTAGACCGCCAGGGGGCTACGAGCAGTACTTC
CSARPPGGYEQYF
>TRBD1|15|many|TRBJ2-5|TRBV9
TGTGCCAGCAGCGGCCGGACAGGGGGTCAAGAGACCCAGTACTTC
CASSGRTGGQETQYF
>TRBD1|16|.|TRBJ2-2|TRBV5-1
TGCGCCAGCAGCCCCCCGGGGCGCCCAGGGGGCGGGGAGCTGTTTTTT
CASSPPGRPGGGELFF
>.|15|many|TRBJ1-3|TRBV11-2
TGTGCCAGCAGCCCGGGACTGAGCTCTGGAAACACCATATATTTT
CASSPGLSSGNTIYF
>.|13|many|TRBJ2-3|TRBV20-1
TGCAGTGCTAGTCTGCCCAGCACAGATACGCAGTATTTT
CSASLPSTDTQYF
>.|13|many|TRBJ1-1|TRBV7-2
TGTGCCAGCAGCTTAGACGGGGGCACTGAAGCTTTCTTT
CASSLDGGTEAFF
>.|16|many|TRBJ1-3|TRBV7-6
TGTGCCAGCAGCTTAGCCGCAGGGGCTTCTGCGGACACCATATATTTT
CASSLAAGASADTIYF
>.|11|many|TRBJ2-3|TRBV20-1
TGCAGTGCTAGAGACGCAGATACGCAGTATTTT
CSARDADTQYF
>.|13|few|TRBJ1-4|TRBV5-5
TGTGCCAGCAGCTTCGGGGATTCTGGAAAACTGTTTTTT
CASSFGDSGKLFF
>TRBD2|17|few|TRBJ2-3|TRBV5-1
TGCGCCAGCAGCAGGGTCCCCAAGCGGGGATCCACAGATACGCAGTATTTT
CASSRVPKRGSTDTQYF
>.|17|many|TRBJ1-1|TRBV12-3/TRBV12-4
TGTGCCAGCAGTACCAAGCGGGGCTTGACAGTGAACACTGAAGCTTTCTTT
CASSTKRGLTVNTEAFF
>TRBD2|14|many|TRBJ2-2|TRBV2
TGTGCCAGCAGACTAGCGGACGGAGGGGGGGAGCTGTTTTTT
CASRLADGGGELFF
>TRBD2|16|.|TRBJ2-6|TRBV18
TGTGCCAGCTCACCACTCCGGGGGGCTGGGGCCAACGTCCTGACTTTC
CASSPLRGAGANVLTF
>.|16|many|TRBJ1-1|TRBV10-3
TGTGCCATCAGTGAGTCGTCTACAGGGTTGAACACTGAAGCTTTCTTT
CAISESSTGLNTEAFF
>.|18|many|TRBJ2-1|TRBV20-1
TGCAGTGCTAGAGCCCCGGGGAGGCCCCTTTTATTTTACAATGAGCAGTTCTTC
CSARAPGRPLLFYNEQFF
>.|12|many|TRBJ2-2|TRBV15
TGTGCCACCAGCAGAGTCACCGGGGAGCTGTTTTTT
CATSRVTGELFF
>TRBD2|15|large|TRBJ2-5|TRBV20-1
TGCAGTGCCGACCACCTCCCGACTAGCGGGGTGACCCAGTACTTC
CSADHLPTSGVTQYF
>.|14|many|TRBJ1-1|TRBV28
TGTGCCAGCAGTTCATCTCGGAGGCTACCCCAAGCTTTCTTT
CASSSSRRLPQAFF
>.|15|.|TRBJ1-5|TRBV5-8
TGTGCCAGCAGCTTGGAAGGGGCTAGCAATCAGCCCCAGCATTTT
CASSLEGASNQPQHF
>.|16|.|TRBJ2-1|TRBV11-2
TGTGCCAGCAGCCCCCGTACTAGTGTAGCTGTCGATGAGCAGTTCTTC
CASSPRTSVAVDEQFF
>TRBD2|17|many|TRBJ2-1|TRBV7-2
TGTGCCAGCAGCCCACCTGGGACTAGCGGGAGTCGCAATGAGCAGTTCTTC
CASSPPGTSGSRNEQFF
>TRBD2|13|many|TRBJ2-7|TRBV20-1
TGCAGTGCTAGTGCGGGGGATTCCTACGAGCAGTACTTC
CSASAGDSYEQYF
>TRBD2|14|many|TRBJ2-7|TRBV7-2
TGTGCCAGCAGCTTAGTGGGGGGGGGTTACGAGCAGTACTTC
CASSLVGGGYEQYF
>.|15|few|TRBJ1-2|TRBV6-1
TGTGCCAGCAGTGGGCAGTTTGATCTGAGGCTCGGCTACACCTTC
CASSGQFDLRLGYTF
>.|14|many|TRBJ2-7|TRBV7-2
TGTGCCAGCAGCTTAGCGGAGCTTTCCTACGAGCAGTACTTC
CASSLAELSYEQYF
>TRBD2|16|many|TRBJ2-7|TRBV20-1
TGCAGTGCTAGAGGGGAAGCGGGAGGGTTCTCCTACGAGCAGTACTTC
CSARGEAGGFSYEQYF
>TRBD1|15|few|TRBJ1-2|TRBV9
TGTGCCAGCAGCACTCGACAGGGGAAGGGCGGTGGCTACACCTTC
CASSTRQGKGGGYTF